Below are 30 T cell receptor beta chains sequenced from a single sample in a study of cytomegalovirus exposure and HLA in healthy donors. Use of 60 Vbeta and 13 Jbeta primers characterized the PCR. The repertoire was sequenced with immunoSEQ multiplex PCR; TCRdb's copy has only in-frame clones and lacks some. Of approximately 200,000 clones listed, around 85% are singletons. The sequencing sample was made of PBMCs. The receptors originated from a human donor in good health.

This chain connects TRBV19 to TRBJ1-2; 9 nucleotides match TRBD1. Trimming took 6 bases from V and 7 from J; bases not matched to a gene: 15. Looked up from germline, CDR1 is LNHDA and CDR2 is SQIVND (reference sequence). The CDR3 covers 16 residues. The CDR3 protein is CASSKTRTGDYPGYTF. The CDR3 nucleotides are TGTGCCAGTAGCAAAACTCGGACAGGGGATTACCCTGGCTACACCTTC.

The chain links TRBV28 to TRBJ1-3; D not resolved. From germline, CDR1 is MDHEN and CDR2 SYDVKM. The germline V and J ends were trimmed by 6 bases and 3 bases, with 9 bases remaining between them. This CDR3 has 13 amino acids. As DNA, the CDR3 is TGTGCCAGCAGGAGGGCGCGTGGAAACACCATATATTTT. Its protein is CASRRARGNTIYF.

The chain links TRBV23-1 to TRBJ2-7; 9 nucleotides agree with TRBD1. TRBV23-1 is known as an ORF, though its function is uncertain. V shed 2 bases and J 3 bases; nucleotides not matched to a gene: 14. The CDR3 loop spans 18 amino acids. In DNA form, the CDR3 reads TGCGCCAGCAGTCAACCGGGACAGGGACCACTAGCGTGCTACGAGCAGTACTTC. Translating gives CASSQPGQGPLACYEQYF.

V usage is TRBV4-1 and J usage is TRBJ2-3; 10 nucleotides align to TRBD1. The CDR3 contains 17 residues. V was clipped by 4 bases and J by 6 bases; unmatched bases: 13. Looked up from germline, CDR1 is MGHRA and CDR2 is YSYEKL. In DNA, the CDR3 is TGCGCCAGCAGCCCAGGACCGACAGGGGGCCTGACGGATACGCAGTATTTT. Encoded protein: CASSPGPTGGLTDTQYF.

In its sample, this clone was seen once. V usage is TRBV23-1 and J usage is TRBJ2-7; TRBD1 agrees at 7 bases. TRBV23-1 is an open reading frame whose function is uncertain. Unmatched junction bases numbered 8, after V lost 4 bases and J lost 5 bases. The CDR3 loop spans 14 amino acids. The CDR3 DNA sequence: TGCGCCAGCAGTCTACACGACAGGGTCCACGAGCAGTACTTC. It yields the protein CASSLHDRVHEQYF.

The chain has TRBV19 and TRBJ2-1; D might be TRBD2 (5 bases). V gave up 7 bases and J gave up 1 base, with 14 bases separating them. Germline values: CDR1 LNHDA, CDR2 SQIVND (reference sequence). The CDR3 runs 15 residues. CDR3 nucleotides: TGTGCCAGTACTAGGGCGGGTTTTTCCTACAATGAGCAGTTCTTC. This gives the protein CASTRAGFSYNEQFF.

The gene calls are TRBV6-1 and TRBJ1-1; no reliable D call. Germline values: CDR1 MNHNS, CDR2 SASEGT. This CDR3 has 14 residues. V was cut by 8 bases and J by 7 bases, with 20 bases left in between. The DNA for the CDR3 is TGTGCCAGCGGCCCCCAATGGAGCGGCTTTGAAGCTTTCTTT. Its translation: CASGPQWSGFEAFF.

The V gene is TRBV5-4, the J gene TRBJ2-1, with 7 nucleotides matching TRBD1. Trimming removed 5 bases from V and 8 bases from J; junction bases left unmatched: 7. From germline, CDR1 is SGHNT and CDR2 YYREEE (reference sequence). The CDR3 has 13 amino acids. The CDR3 sequence is CASRPTGVDEQFF. In DNA, the CDR3 is TGTGCCAGCAGACCCACAGGGGTGGATGAGCAGTTCTTC.

The table lists this clone with a count of one. This rearrangement joins TRBV19 to TRBJ2-5, with D possibly matching TRBD1 (5 bases). CDR3 length equals 16 residues. The germline V and J ends were trimmed by 3 bases and 5 bases, with 19 bases remaining between them. CDR1 is LNHDA, CDR2 SQIVND, per germline (reference sequence). The CDR3 region has the DNA TGTGCCAGTAGTATTAGCCCGGCCGCTAAGGGGGAGACCCAGTACTTC. It yields the protein CASSISPAAKGETQYF.

The chain combines TRBV6-4 with TRBJ2-2, with 8 bases aligning to TRBD1. Looked up from germline, CDR1 is MRHNA and CDR2 is SNTAGT. This CDR3 spans 14 amino acids. With V trimmed by 4 bases and J by 4 bases, 2 bases remained unmatched. The CDR3 DNA sequence: TGTGCCAGCAGTGCGACAGGGGTCACCGGGGAGCTGTTTTTT. It encodes CASSATGVTGELFF.

The chain is built from TRBV19 and TRBJ2-5, with 9 bases lining up with TRBD2. With 0 bases clipped from V and 1 base from J, the junction kept 12 bases outside the gene matches. The length of the CDR3 is 19 residues. CDR1 and CDR2 from the germline V gene are LNHDA and SQIVND (reference sequence). CDR3 nucleotide sequence: TGTGCCAGTAGTATAGAAAATCGGGCCCTAGCGGGGATCCAAGAGACCCAGTACTTC. It encodes CASSIENRALAGIQETQYF.

The chain is built from TRBV4-1 and TRBJ2-7, with 8 bases fitting TRBD2. The germline gives CDR1 MGHRA, CDR2 YSYEKL. This CDR3 is built from 15 residues. Trimming took 3 bases from V and 5 from J; bases not matched to a gene: 9. The CDR3 DNA reads TGCGCCAGCAGCCACCGAGCGGGAGCGACCAACGAGCAGTACTTC. This encodes CASSHRAGATNEQYF.

The rearrangement links TRBV5-1 to TRBJ2-7; 9 nucleotides line up with TRBD1. The DNA end is more similar to TRBJ2-1, so the J call may be wrong. CDR3 size: 14 residues. Per the germline V gene, CDR1 is SGHRS and CDR2 is YFSETQ. The CDR3 is CASSLGRQGGEQFF. The DNA for the CDR3 is TGCGCCAGCAGCTTGGGGAGACAGGGGGGTGAGCAGTTCTTC.

CDR3 nucleotides: TGTGCCAGCAGCCTTACCACAGGGTTCTACGAGCAGTACTTC. Translated: CASSLTTGFYEQYF. This chain uses TRBV11-2 with TRBJ2-7; tentative D call: TRBD1 (6 bases). In germline, CDR1 is SGHAT, CDR2 FQNNGV. With 5 bases removed from V and 3 bases from J, the gap between germline ends came to 14 bases. The CDR3 is made up of 14 amino acids. The whole variable domain, remainder taken from reference TRBV11-2 and TRBJ2-7, is EAGVAQSPRYKIIEKRQSVAFWCNPISGHATLYWYQQILGQGPKLLIQFQNNGVVDDSQLPKDRFSAERLKGVDSTLKIQPAKLEDSAVYLCASSLTTGFYEQYFGPGTRLTVT.

The V call is TRBV15, the J call TRBJ1-2; no reliable D call. The CDR3 extends over 13 amino acids. V was pared by 0 bases and J by 6 bases, with 8 bases between. Per the germline V gene, CDR1 is LNHNV and CDR2 is YYDKDF (reference sequence). DNA for the CDR3: TGTGCCACCAGCAGAGAGGAGGGAGATGGCTACACCTTC. Translated: CATSREEGDGYTF.

This clone appeared a single time. J is TRBJ2-2 and V is TRBV4-1; 7 bases agree with TRBD2. The germline V gene has CDR1 MGHRA and CDR2 YSYEKL. V gave up 1 base and J gave up 6 bases; unmatched junction bases: 8. There are 16 residues in the CDR3. In DNA, the CDR3 is TGCGCCAGCAGCCAAGGGGCGGGAGTGGTCGCCGGGGAGCTGTTTTTT. Protein sequence: CASSQGAGVVAGELFF.

The chain combines TRBV7-9 with TRBJ2-1; TRBD1 aligns across 7 bases. Germline lookup yields CDR1 SEHNR and CDR2 FQNEAQ (reference sequence). After removal of 1 base from V and 3 bases from J, the junction contained 6 bases not matched to a gene. This CDR3 is 16 amino acids long. The CDR3 is CASSLGDRGLYNEQFF. The CDR3 DNA reads TGTGCCAGCAGCTTAGGGGATAGGGGGCTCTACAATGAGCAGTTCTTC.

This chain joins TRBV30 and TRBJ1-2, with 7 nucleotides matching TRBD1. V lost 3 bases and J lost 5; bases outside the gene matches: 3. Looked up from germline, CDR1 is GTSNPN and CDR2 is SVGIG (reference sequence). The CDR3 has 12 residues. CDR3 protein: CAWRQGWYGYTF. The CDR3 DNA is TGTGCCTGGAGACAGGGGTGGTATGGCTACACCTTC.

This clone was detected a few times. The chain uses TRBV12-5 and TRBJ2-5, with a weak D call TRBD1 (6 bases). Trimming took 0 bases from V and 2 from J, leaving 16 bases between them. Looked up from germline, CDR1 is LGHNT and CDR2 is FRNRAP. This CDR3 is built from 17 residues. The chain's CDR3 is CASGLVLWTDTQETQYF. CDR3 in DNA: TGTGCTAGTGGTTTGGTACTCTGGACAGACACACAAGAGACCCAGTACTTC.

V and J are TRBV19 and TRBJ1-1; TRBD1 matches 10 bases. The V and J ends lost 10 bases and 4 bases, in that order; junction bases with no gene match: 12. The germline V gene has CDR1 LNHDA and CDR2 SQIVND (reference sequence). CDR3 length: 15 amino acids. The DNA for the CDR3 is TGTGCCACCCTCCGGGACAGGGGTGTGGGCACTGAAGCTTTCTTT. Its protein product is CATLRDRGVGTEAFF. Drawing the rest from reference TRBV19 and TRBJ1-1, the complete variable domain is DGGITQSPKYLFRKEGQNVTLSCEQNLNHDAMYWYRQDPGQGLRLIYYSQIVNDFQKGDIAEGYSVSREKKESFPLTVTSAQKNPTAFYLCATLRDRGVGTEAFFGQGTRLTVV.

The V call is TRBV9, the J call TRBJ2-2; the D gene is possibly TRBD2 (5 bases). The V end was cut by 0 bases, the J end by 4 bases, with 10 bases between. The CDR3 length is 15 residues. Per germline, CDR1 SGDLS and CDR2 YYNGEE. The chain's CDR3 is CASSVGLARTGELFF. CDR3 DNA sequence: TGTGCCAGCAGCGTAGGTCTAGCCCGCACCGGGGAGCTGTTTTTT.

The CDR3 sequence: CASSLERGHGNTIYF. The DNA of the CDR3 is TGTGCCAGCAGTTTAGAAAGGGGTCATGGAAACACCATATATTTT. The chain carries TRBV27 and TRBJ1-3; D perhaps matches TRBD1 (5 bases). This CDR3 is built from 15 residues. Trimming shortened V by 2 bases and J by 3 bases, and 11 bases separated the two germline ends. Germline V CDR1 and CDR2: MNHEY, SMNVEV (reference sequence).

V gene TRBV27 combines with J gene TRBJ2-5, with 9 positions matching TRBD2. With 4 bases clipped from V and 3 bases from J, the junction kept 9 bases outside the gene matches. The V gene's germline CDR1 is MNHEY and CDR2 SMNVEV (reference sequence). The CDR3 length is 16 residues. CDR3 coding DNA: TGTGCCAGCAGTTACAGTAGCGGGAGAGGGGAAGAGACCCAGTACTTC. Amino acid sequence: CASSYSSGRGEETQYF.

This clone was detected only a few times. One junction end disagrees with the germline gene, perhaps due to a read error. The gene calls are TRBV28 and TRBJ1-4; D might be TRBD1 (6 bases). The length of the CDR3 is 11 residues. The germline CDR1 and CDR2 sequences are MDHEN and SYDVKM. The chain's CDR3 is CASSLGATTIF. CDR3 DNA sequence: TGTGCCAGCAGTTTGGGGGCGACCACCATTTTT. The variable domain in full, completed from reference TRBV28 and TRBJ1-4, reads DVKVTQSSRYLVKRTGEKVFLECVQDMDHENMFWYRQDPGLGLRLIYFSYDVKMKEKGDIPEGYSVSREKKERFSLILESASTNQTSMYLCASSLGATTIFGSGTQLSVL.

V is TRBV6-5 and J is TRBJ2-5; 8 nucleotides agree with TRBD2. This CDR3 is built from 14 residues. The germline V gene encodes CDR1 MNHEY and CDR2 SVGAGI. V gave up 7 bases and J gave up 5 bases; unmatched junction bases: 9. The CDR3: CASKDGRALETQYF. CDR3 bases: TGTGCCAGCAAAGACGGGAGGGCCCTGGAGACCCAGTACTTC.

V is TRBV11-2 and J is TRBJ1-1; no reliable D call. The CDR3 is made up of 13 amino acids. The germline V and J ends were trimmed by 2 bases and 1 base, with 5 bases remaining between them. The germline gives CDR1 SGHAT, CDR2 FQNNGV. The DNA of the CDR3 is TGTGCCAGCAGCTTAACTGGGAACACTGAAGCTTTCTTT. Translation: CASSLTGNTEAFF. Drawing the rest from reference TRBV11-2 and TRBJ1-1, the complete variable domain is EAGVAQSPRYKIIEKRQSVAFWCNPISGHATLYWYQQILGQGPKLLIQFQNNGVVDDSQLPKDRFSAERLKGVDSTLKIQPAKLEDSAVYLCASSLTGNTEAFFGQGTRLTVV.

The chain combines TRBV10-3 with TRBJ2-3; D is ambiguous. Between the trimmed V and J ends, which lost 10 bases and 2 bases, there was a span of 7 bases. The length of the CDR3 is 11 residues. The germline CDR1 and CDR2 sequences are ENHRY and SYGVKD. The CDR3 loop reads CATRYTDTQYF. CDR3 nucleotides: TGTGCCACCCGGTACACAGATACGCAGTATTTT.

This clone is a singleton in its sample. The chain uses TRBV15 and TRBJ2-1; D perhaps matches TRBD2 (5 bases). The CDR3 extends over 17 amino acids. Trimming took off 0 bases at V and 4 bases at J, with 16 bases between the two ends. The V gene's germline CDR1 is LNHNV and CDR2 YYDKDF (reference sequence). CDR3: CATSRDPPGSRYNEQFF. The CDR3 DNA follows: TGTGCCACCAGCAGAGATCCCCCGGGGAGCCGATACAATGAGCAGTTCTTC. Drawing the rest from reference TRBV15 and TRBJ2-1, the complete variable domain is DAMVIQNPRYQVTQFGKPVTLSCSQTLNHNVMYWYQQKSSQAPKLLFHYYDKDFNNEADTPDNFQSRRPNTSFCFLDIRSPGLGDTAMYLCATSRDPPGSRYNEQFFGPGTRLTVL.

J is TRBJ2-1 and V is TRBV11-2; maybe TRBD2 (6 bases). The germline V and J ends were trimmed by 4 bases and 7 bases, with 17 bases remaining between them. CDR3 length: 15 residues. CDR1 is SGHAT and CDR2 is FQNNGV in the germline V gene. CDR3 in DNA: TGTGCCAGCAGCTGGGGGGTGGGACGGGGGAATGAGCAGTTCTTC. This codes for CASSWGVGRGNEQFF.

V gene TRBV5-1 combines with J gene TRBJ1-3, with D tentatively TRBD1 (5 bases). The CDR3 spans 14 residues. Germline V lookup: CDR1 SGHRS, CDR2 YFSETQ. The V end lost 0 bases, the J end lost 1 base, and 5 bases lay between the germline ends. The CDR3 DNA follows: TGCGCCAGCAGCTTGGCAGGGTCTGGAAACACCATATATTTT. Amino acid sequence: CASSLAGSGNTIYF. Complete variable domain (other parts from reference TRBV5-1 and TRBJ1-3): KAGVTQTPRYLIKTRGQQVTLSCSPISGHRSVSWYQQTPGQGLQFLFEYFSETQRNKGNFPGRFSGRQFSNSRSEMNVSTLELGDSALYLCASSLAGSGNTIYFGEGSWLTVV.